This T cell receptor beta chain was sequenced in a study of shared clonotypes between healthy human individuals. The wider study: Three CD4 naive, three CD4 memory, two CD8 naive and one CD8 memory plate were used per donor.

From germline, CDR1 is SGDLS and CDR2 YYNGEE. The V and J ends lost 4 bases and 5 bases respectively, with 17 bases between them. This CDR3 region has 15 residues. Into CD45RA+ naive and CD45RA-negative memory subsets, the CD4+ cells were split. Study-wide findings and caveats: Clonotypes shared by all four sorted-subset donors had higher generation probabilities than non-shared clonotypes.

A note on this clone: The antigen remains unidentified.

The repertoire was sequenced with immunoSEQ multiplex PCR; TCRdb's copy has only in-frame clones and lacks some. Of over a million clones in the sample, roughly 96% are singletons; the top ten hold over 1%. The chain combines TRBV9 with TRBJ2-3, with a possible D match to TRBD2 (5 bases). Source material: naive CD4+ T cells sorted from blood. This sample's subset: CD45RA+ positively selected. This sequence originates from a man aged 30-40 years in good health. CDR3 protein: CASSLVPDSGDTQYF. CDR3 bases: TGTGCCAGCAGCCTCGTCCCGGACTCAGGAGATACGCAGTATTTT.